These T cell receptor beta chains were read from a single sample in a study of T cell changes during pregnancy in multiple sclerosis. The repertoire was sequenced with immunoSEQ multiplex PCR; TCRdb's copy has only in-frame clones and lacks some. The data hold 57,000 or so clones, with 70% to 90% observed a single time. This material consisted of peripheral blood, taken in the first trimester of pregnancy. The source of these receptors is a female donor with multiple sclerosis, enrolled in a pregnancy study. Each CDR3 is given with its conserved first and last residue. Each record gives: CDR3 DNA, CDR3 protein, V gene, D gene, J gene, clone size. D genes are given only for firm matches. The size entry is marked missing in some rows and otherwise reads once, few, many or a size class.

TGTGCCAGTAGTATGAGGAGTGGAAGCCAAGAGACCCAGTACTTC	CASSMRSGSQETQYF	TRBV19	NA	TRBJ2-5	NA
TGTGCCAGCAGTTTGAACAGGGGCGGCACCGGGGAGCTGTTTTTT	CASSLNRGGTGELFF	TRBV27	TRBD1	TRBJ2-2	NA
TGTGCCAGCAGCTTGGAAAGGGACAGGATCGAGCAGTACTTC	CASSLERDRIEQYF	TRBV7-9	TRBD1	TRBJ2-7	NA
TGTGCCAGCAGCTTGAGCGGGAGTGAAACCGGGGAGCTGTTTTTT	CASSLSGSETGELFF	TRBV7-2	TRBD2	TRBJ2-2	NA
TGTGCCAGCTCACCACCGGGCCACGCGAACACCGGGGAGCTGTTTTTT	CASSPPGHANTGELFF	TRBV18	NA	TRBJ2-2	few
TGTGCCAGCAGTTTATCTTTCTTGGACAGGGGAACTGGCTACACCTTC	CASSLSFLDRGTGYTF	TRBV27	TRBD1	TRBJ1-2	NA
TGTGCCAGCAACTATGGAGGGGTGTATAACGAGCAGTACTTC	CASNYGGVYNEQYF	TRBV5-4	NA	TRBJ2-7	NA
TGTGCCAGCTCACCAAACGGGAGAGGCACAGATACGCAGTATTTT	CASSPNGRGTDTQYF	TRBV18	NA	TRBJ2-3	NA
TGTGCCAGCAGCTACCACAGCGGGAGCAGCGAGCAGTACTTC	CASSYHSGSSEQYF	TRBV11-2	TRBD2	TRBJ2-7	NA
TGCGCCAGCAGCCAAGCGGGGGAAGGCTACGAGCAGTACTTC	CASSQAGEGYEQYF	TRBV23-1	TRBD2	TRBJ2-7	NA
TGTGCCAGCTCCCCAGGTCTGCTGAGTCTCGAGCAGTACTTC	CASSPGLLSLEQYF	TRBV18	NA	TRBJ2-7	NA
TGTGCCAGCAGCTTCCGACGACCTCTGACAGGGAAAGTCTGGTCCTGGGATCAGCCCCAGCATTTT	CASSFRRPLTGKVWSWDQPQHF	TRBV7-8	TRBD1	TRBJ1-5	once
TGTGCCAGTAGTTACAACAGGGGCTACGAGCAGTACTTC	CASSYNRGYEQYF	TRBV19	TRBD1	TRBJ2-7	NA
TGCGCCAGCAGCTTGCAGGGGGCCGCCAAAAACATTCAGTACTTC	CASSLQGAAKNIQYF	TRBV5-1	TRBD1	TRBJ2-4	NA
TGTGCCAGCTCACCACGGCAGGGAACCTACGAGCAGTACTTC	CASSPRQGTYEQYF	TRBV18	NA	TRBJ2-7	NA
TGTGCCAGCAGCCACCCCCTAGCGATGGCCTACGAGCAGTACTTC	CASSHPLAMAYEQYF	TRBV11-2	NA	TRBJ2-7	NA